The rows below give T cell receptor beta chains drawn from one sample of a study of T and B cells in COVID-19 patients. TCRdb redid the calling of the multiplex PCR reads with MiXCR, one entry per CDR3 protein. The sample has 8,500 to 10,000 distinct CDR3 sequences, 31% seen once. The material sequenced was blood. The origin of the receptors is a human donor who had recovered from COVID-19. The CDR3 runs from the conserved cysteine through the conserved F or W. The D gene is left open where the match is weak. Some rows mark clone size as missing; the rest say once, few, many or name a class of expanded clone.

v_call	clone_size	j_call	d_call	cdr3_aa	cdr3_nt
TRBV14	few	TRBJ1-5	-	CASSSFVGGPQHF	TGTGCCAGCAGCTCTTTCGTCGGGGGGCCCCAGCATTTT
TRBV6-6	-	TRBJ1-4	-	CASSYSGQRPEKLFF	TGTGCCAGCAGTTACTCTGGCCAGAGACCCGAAAAACTGTTTTTT
TRBV12-3/TRBV12-4	-	TRBJ2-1	TRBD1	CASSQTPGQGAGEQFF	TGTGCCAGCAGTCAAACCCCGGGACAGGGGGCTGGAGAGCAGTTCTTC
TRBV18	-	TRBJ2-7	-	CASSLSGTPYEQYF	TGTGCCAGCTCACTATCCGGGACACCCTACGAGCAGTACTTC
TRBV7-9	-	TRBJ2-3	-	CASSSDGGGGPTDTEYF	TGTGCCAGCAGCTCCGATGGGGGCGGGGGCCCCACAGATACGGAGTATTTT
TRBV12-3/TRBV12-4	few	TRBJ2-2	-	CASSGGRPGELFF	TGTGCCAGCAGTGGCGGACGTCCCGGGGAGCTGTTTTTT
TRBV20-1	-	TRBJ1-1	-	CSAREQLNTEAFF	TGCAGTGCTAGAGAGCAGTTGAACACTGAAGCTTTCTTT
TRBV6-2/TRBV6-3	-	TRBJ1-1	-	CASRGVGTEAFF	TGTGCCAGCAGGGGGGTCGGCACTGAAGCTTTCTTT
TRBV10-3	few	TRBJ1-2	TRBD1	CAIMQDRGNGYTF	TGTGCCATCATGCAAGACAGGGGCAATGGCTACACCTTC
TRBV6-2/TRBV6-3	medium-sized	TRBJ1-1	-	CASSYGTKGMNTEAFF	TGTGCCAGCAGTTACGGGACAAAGGGGATGAACACTGAAGCTTTCTTT
TRBV12-3/TRBV12-4	few	TRBJ2-1	TRBD1	CASSGTGGWGEQFF	TGTGCCAGCAGTGGGACAGGGGGTTGGGGGGAGCAGTTCTTC
TRBV6-5	few	TRBJ1-1	TRBD1	CASSYSQGAGYTEAFF	TGTGCCAGCAGTTACTCTCAGGGGGCCGGGTACACTGAAGCTTTCTTT
TRBV5-6	few	TRBJ1-1	-	CASSLRGGGMNTEAFF	TGTGCCAGCAGCTTGAGGGGGGGGGGGATGAACACTGAAGCTTTCTTT
TRBV5-6	medium-sized	TRBJ1-4	TRBD1	CASSLHLLTGMREKLFF	TGTGCCAGCAGCTTGCATCTGTTGACAGGGATGAGGGAAAAACTGTTTTTT
TRBV19	medium-sized	TRBJ1-4	-	CASSISGSTNEKLFF	TGTGCCAGTAGTATCTCGGGAAGCACTAATGAAAAACTGTTTTTT
TRBV6-5	medium-sized	TRBJ2-7	-	CASSYGAGYEQYF	TGTGCCAGCAGTTACGGGGCGGGGTACGAGCAGTACTTC
TRBV5-4	-	TRBJ2-7	TRBD2	CASSLEVGGENF	TGTGCCAGCAGCTTGGAGGTCGGGGGGGAAAATTTC
TRBV12-3/TRBV12-4	-	TRBJ1-2	TRBD1	CASTETGRNYGYTF	TGTGCCAGCACCGAGACAGGGCGGAACTATGGCTACACCTTC
TRBV30	-	TRBJ2-3	TRBD2	CAWGRRPRTSGGADTQYF	TGTGCCTGGGGGAGGCGCCCAAGGACTAGCGGGGGGGCCGATACGCAGTATTTT
TRBV6-2/TRBV6-3	-	TRBJ1-4	-	CASRPLPRGAGSTNEKLFF	TGTGCCAGCAGACCCCTCCCCAGGGGCGCAGGTTCAACTAATGAAAAACTGTTTTTT
TRBV12-3/TRBV12-4	medium-sized	TRBJ2-1	-	CASSFGQVVDNEQFF	TGTGCCAGCAGTTTCGGCCAGGTGGTGGACAATGAGCAGTTCTTC
TRBV19	medium-sized	TRBJ2-2	-	CASSIPGAGGGELFF	TGTGCCAGTAGTATCCCCGGGGCAGGCGGCGGGGAGCTGTTTTTT
TRBV30	-	TRBJ2-2	-	CAWIPVWGTGELFF	TGTGCCTGGATCCCTGTGTGGGGAACCGGGGAGCTGTTTTTT
TRBV4-2	-	TRBJ1-5	-	CASSQDSNQPQHF	TGTGCCAGCAGCCAAGATAGCAATCAGCCCCAGCATTTT
TRBV13	medium-sized	TRBJ2-3	-	CASSPTEWGTDTQYF	TGTGCCAGCAGCCCCACAGAGTGGGGCACAGATACGCAGTATTTT
TRBV27	medium-sized	TRBJ2-3	-	CASSLRGYSTDTQYF	TGTGCCAGCTCTCTTCGGGGGTACAGCACAGATACGCAGTATTTT
TRBV20-1	-	TRBJ2-2	TRBD2	CSAWTSASGELFF	TGCAGTGCTTGGACTAGCGCGAGCGGGGAGCTGTTTTTT
TRBV20-1	-	TRBJ1-2	-	CSARDNRFYGYTF	TGCAGTGCTAGAGATAACAGGTTCTATGGCTACACCTTC
TRBV15	-	TRBJ1-1	-	CATSTGTIFGNTEAFF	TGTGCCACCAGTACCGGGACAATTTTCGGAAACACTGAAGCTTTCTTT
TRBV20-1	-	TRBJ2-3	-	CSAKYGGDTDTQYF	TGCAGTGCTAAATACGGCGGGGACACAGATACGCAGTATTTT
TRBV6-5	-	TRBJ2-5	-	CASSEDLKETQYF	TGTGCCAGCAGTGAGGACCTGAAAGAGACCCAGTACTTC
TRBV12-3/TRBV12-4	medium-sized	TRBJ2-1	-	CASRTPVDEQFF	TGTGCCAGCAGAACCCCAGTGGATGAGCAGTTCTTC
TRBV5-1	-	TRBJ1-5	-	CASSLDGGKDQPQHF	TGCGCCAGCAGCTTGGACGGGGGCAAGGATCAGCCCCAGCATTTT
TRBV5-6	few	TRBJ1-2	TRBD1	CASSVRDRRYGYTF	TGTGCCAGCAGCGTCCGGGACAGGCGCTATGGCTACACCTTC
TRBV19	few	TRBJ2-2	-	CASSIGRGRDTGELFF	TGTGCCAGTAGTATAGGGAGGGGGCGTGACACCGGGGAGCTGTTTTTT
TRBV5-5	-	TRBJ1-6	-	CASSQGSNSPLHF	TGTGCCAGCAGCCAAGGGTCCAATTCACCCCTCCACTTT
TRBV29-1	few	TRBJ1-5	-	CSVTVTTNSNQPQHF	TGCAGCGTTACAGTGACTACGAATAGCAATCAGCCCCAGCATTTT
TRBV18	few	TRBJ1-5	-	CASSKEGGSNQPQHF	TGTGCCAGCTCTAAGGAGGGAGGGAGCAATCAGCCCCAGCATTTT
TRBV6-1	-	TRBJ1-4	TRBD1	CASSERRGREKLFF	TGTGCCAGCAGTGAAAGGAGGGGGCGGGAAAAACTGTTTTTT
TRBV27	medium-sized	TRBJ2-7	-	CASSEGDSPSYEQYF	TGTGCCAGCTCGGAAGGGGACTCCCCTTCCTACGAGCAGTACTTC
TRBV20-1	few	TRBJ2-1	TRBD2	CSAISSGTGNEQFF	TGCAGTGCTATTTCTAGCGGGACTGGAAATGAGCAGTTCTTC